This paragraph reports one T cell receptor beta chain. The clone's antigen remains unknown. Within one base of it there is no much larger clone, and no base qualities were kept. Compared with germline, V lacks 4 bases and J lacks 2 bases; bases without a gene match: 9. The germline V gene provides CDR1 SGDLS and CDR2 YYNGEE. The cysteine opens and the phenylalanine closes a CDR3 of 16 amino acids. CDR3 DNA is the only sequence kept; it has 48 bases, read in frame from the first base. The label giving this sample's time point can be read as: about 28 days (+/-7) after the second vaccine dose. AZD1222 recipients with second doses at about 4 weeks or about 12 weeks were pooled, because spike-specific TCR depth and breadth did not differ between schedules. Samples from vaccinated people were obtained from the UK trials COV001 and COV002, which included a single-blind randomized controlled phase 2/3 trial of AZD1222 (ChAdOx1 nCoV-19) in healthy adults. Trial participant PBMC samples were collected at day 0 and day 28 after the second dose for TCRbeta chain sequencing.

The data were taken from a study of T cell responses to AZD1222 COVID-19 vaccine (dated by TCRdb to the early 2020s). Regarding the complete study: A total of 233 trial participants underwent TCR sequencing, of whom roughly 210 received two doses of AZD1222 and about 26 received two doses of the MenACWY control vaccine. Trial participants were enrolled by age into 18-55, 56-69 and 70-plus year subgroups, with approximately 150, 28 and 58 TCR-sequenced participants respectively. Overall study outcomes, separate from this receptor: Most participants were white British and females outnumbered males, and the authors suggested that clonal diversity may have been underestimated. The 56-69-year group was small, and its depth increase did not reach significance, likely because of low power. A significant rise in spike-specific TCR breadth and depth was observed after two AZD1222 doses relative to day 0 and relative to MenACWY recipients. Conclusions about previously exposed vaccinees are limited because only six or seven AZD1222 recipients were SARS-CoV-2 seropositive at baseline. Nearly half of unique spike-specific TCRs reportedly recognized epitopes outside regions mutated in the B.1.351 and B.1.1.7 variants. Because no day 14 peak-response samples were available, repertoires were characterized only after the peak T cell response. Vaccine-associated CD4 TCRs spanned the whole spike protein, with dominant responses in regions 160-218 and 743-854.

The CDR3 regions of human TCRbeta chains were analyzed by immunosequencing. The published analysis was carried out like this. TCRs in the repertoires were matched against a reference library of SARS-CoV-2-specific TCRs that had been generated with the MIRA antigen-specificity platform. Breadth meant the fraction of unique TCRs that were SARS-CoV-2-associated, whereas depth meant the fraction of total T cells that were SARS-CoV-2-associated. Using the MIRA data, each spike-specific TCR was mapped to the spike region that the TCR reacts to and placed in a CD4 or CD8 class. Log10-transformed breadth and depth values were compared by one-way ANOVA with Sidak's multiple comparisons tests. What TCRdb holds here is the immuneACCESS table cut down to in-frame rearrangements. Part of the clones is not present; checked against another copy, under half of the missing clones reflect an unresolved V gene, and the others are unexplained. The V and J calls and the clone size are those of that table, but D and trimming were determined from the DNA. The sample yields 100,000 to 120,000 clones; around 90% were counted once. The top ten clones comprise around 16% of the sample.

The chain is assembled from TRBV9 and TRBJ2-3, with TRBD2 identical over 8 junction bases. This material consisted of peripheral blood, taken 28 days after the second AZD1222 dose. The clonotype was recovered from an adult who received the AZD1222 COVID-19 vaccine. Here the CDR3 is given as CASSPPGLGNTDTQYF. The sequenced DNA is TGTGCCAGCAGCCCGCCGGGACTAGGGAACACAGATACGCAGTATTTT. Joined to the reference TRBV9 and TRBJ2-3 proteins, this CDR3 gives the full variable domain: DSGVTQTPKHLITATGQRVTLRCSPRSGDLSVYWYQQSLDQGLQFLIQYYNGEERAKGNILERFSAQQFPDLHSELNLSSLELGDSALYFCASSPPGLGNTDTQYFGPGTRLTVL.